This T cell receptor (beta chain) was observed in a study of CD8+ T cells in alopecia areata. About this clone: Its target is not known.

Treatment reported: oral pan-JAK inhibitor, 5-10 mg twice daily. CDR1 MNHEY and CDR2 SVGAGI come from the germline V gene. This CDR3 is 12 amino acids long. V lost 8 bases and J 6 bases, leaving 13 bases between the germline ends. cDNA prepared by RNA extraction and subsequent reverse transcription served as the template for sequencing. Here immunoSEQ multiplex PCR was the method, and the copy in TCRdb shows in-frame clones only, minus some. The sample has over 250,000 clones, 60% seen once. General study results and limits: Scalp specimens additionally yield sequences from normal skin's resident alphabeta T cells.

This clonotype originated in a human donor with alopecia areata. Here the sequenced sample was CD4+ T cells sorted from blood, taken around week 54, from a patient treated with tofacitinib. The chain uses TRBV6-5 and TRBJ1-2; no clear D. CDR3 nucleotides: TGTGCCAGCGGAGTGCCCCTCCATGGCTACACCTTC. Encoded protein: CASGVPLHGYTF.